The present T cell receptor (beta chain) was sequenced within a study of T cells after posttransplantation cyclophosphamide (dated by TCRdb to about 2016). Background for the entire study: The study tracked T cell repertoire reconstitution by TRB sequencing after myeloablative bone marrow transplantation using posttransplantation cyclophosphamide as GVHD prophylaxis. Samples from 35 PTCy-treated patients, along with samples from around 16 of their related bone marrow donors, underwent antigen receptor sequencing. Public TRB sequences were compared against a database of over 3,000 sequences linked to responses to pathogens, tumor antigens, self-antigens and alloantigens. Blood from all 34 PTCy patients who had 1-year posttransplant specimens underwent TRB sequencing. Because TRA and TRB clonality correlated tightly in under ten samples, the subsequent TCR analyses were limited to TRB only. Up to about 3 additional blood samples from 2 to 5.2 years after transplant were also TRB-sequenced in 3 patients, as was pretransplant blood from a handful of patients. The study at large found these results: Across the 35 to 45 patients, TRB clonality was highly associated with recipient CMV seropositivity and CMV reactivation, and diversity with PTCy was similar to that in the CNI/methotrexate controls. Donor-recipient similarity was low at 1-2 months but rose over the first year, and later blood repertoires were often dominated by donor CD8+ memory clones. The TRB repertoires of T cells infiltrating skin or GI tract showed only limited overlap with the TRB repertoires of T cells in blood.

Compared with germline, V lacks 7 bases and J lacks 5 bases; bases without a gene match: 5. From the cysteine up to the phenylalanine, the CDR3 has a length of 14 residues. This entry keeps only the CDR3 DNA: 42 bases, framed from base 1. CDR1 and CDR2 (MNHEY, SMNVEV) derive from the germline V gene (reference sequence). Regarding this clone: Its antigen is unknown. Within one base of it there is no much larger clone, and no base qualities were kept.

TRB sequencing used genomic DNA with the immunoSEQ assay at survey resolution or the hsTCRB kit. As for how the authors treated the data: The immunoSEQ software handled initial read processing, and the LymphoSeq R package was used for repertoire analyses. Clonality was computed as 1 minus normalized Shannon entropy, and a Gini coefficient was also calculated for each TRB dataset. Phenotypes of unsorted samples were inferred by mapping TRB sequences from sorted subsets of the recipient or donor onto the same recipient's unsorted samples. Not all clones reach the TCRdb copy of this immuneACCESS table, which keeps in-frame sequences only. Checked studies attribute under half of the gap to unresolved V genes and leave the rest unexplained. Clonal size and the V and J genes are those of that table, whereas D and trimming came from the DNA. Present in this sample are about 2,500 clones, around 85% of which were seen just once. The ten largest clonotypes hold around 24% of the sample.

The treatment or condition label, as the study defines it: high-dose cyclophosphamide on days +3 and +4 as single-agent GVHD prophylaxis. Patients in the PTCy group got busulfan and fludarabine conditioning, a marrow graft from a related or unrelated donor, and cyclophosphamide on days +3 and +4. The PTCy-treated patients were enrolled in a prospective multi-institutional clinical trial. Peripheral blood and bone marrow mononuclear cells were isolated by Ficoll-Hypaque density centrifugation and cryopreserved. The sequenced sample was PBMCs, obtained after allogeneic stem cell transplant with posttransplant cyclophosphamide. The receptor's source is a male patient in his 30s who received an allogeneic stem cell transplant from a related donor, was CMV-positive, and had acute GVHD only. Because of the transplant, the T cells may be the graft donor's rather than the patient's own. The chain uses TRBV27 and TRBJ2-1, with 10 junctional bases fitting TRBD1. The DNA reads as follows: TGTGCCAGCACGACAGGGGGCGCCCACAATGAGCAGTTCTTC. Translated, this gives CASTTGGAHNEQFF.